The source of this TCR beta chain is a study of blood T cell repertoires in COVID-19. About the study: Whether acute or convalescent, the COVID-19 samples came from the United States, Italy and Spain.

Trimming took off 8 bases at V and 2 bases at J, with 21 bases between the two ends. The CDR3 runs to 15 residues. CDR1 is SQVTM, CDR2 ANQGSEA, per germline. Measured with immunoSEQ multiplex PCR; TCRdb has only the in-frame clones, and not every one. The sample lists 250,000 to 300,000 clones; 86% were seen once. This receptor was identified in a man between 18 and 35 years old with active or convalescent COVID-19. The specimen sequenced was peripheral blood. This sequence joins TRBV29-1 and TRBJ2-5; perhaps TRBD2 as D (6 bases). The CDR3 sequence: CSTTLLAQRQETQYF. For the CDR3, the DNA is TGCAGCACTACCCTACTAGCCCAAAGACAAGAGACCCAGTACTTC.